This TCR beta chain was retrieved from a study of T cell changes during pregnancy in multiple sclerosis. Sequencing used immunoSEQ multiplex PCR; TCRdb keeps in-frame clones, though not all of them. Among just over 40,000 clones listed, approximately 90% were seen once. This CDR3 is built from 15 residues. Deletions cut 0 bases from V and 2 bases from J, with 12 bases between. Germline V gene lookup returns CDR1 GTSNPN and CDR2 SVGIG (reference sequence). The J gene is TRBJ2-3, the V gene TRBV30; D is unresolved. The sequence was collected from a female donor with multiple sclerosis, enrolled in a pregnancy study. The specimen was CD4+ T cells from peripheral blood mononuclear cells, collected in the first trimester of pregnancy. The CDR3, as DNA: TGTGCCTGGAGTGTAACAGTCAGCTTCACAGATACGCAGTATTTT. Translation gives CAWSVTVSFTDTQYF.